This T cell receptor beta chain was obtained from a study of blood T cell repertoires in COVID-19. Across the study: Spain, Italy and the United States supplied samples that represented acute and convalescent COVID-19. T cells, B-cell-depleted T cells, or PBMCs provided the cDNA or gDNA that served as material.

Seattle participants joined during active infection and were tracked over time. Original processing methods: Scientists estimated how many nucleated cells there were by amplifying reference gene primers. Repertoires were generated with immunoSEQ multiplex PCR, while TCRdb's copy carries only in-frame clones and drops some. V, J and clone size are those of that table, while D and trimming were read from the DNA. The profile shows more than 300,000 clones, approximately 88% of them singletons. V was clipped by 5 bases and J by 3 bases, with 10 bases between them. The CDR3 is 14 residues long. Looked up from germline, CDR1 is SEHNR and CDR2 is FQNEAQ (reference sequence).

The sequence was obtained from a woman in her thirties with COVID-19, enrolled during active disease. The chain recombines TRBV7-9 with TRBJ2-2, with D hard to call. Specimen: peripheral blood. The CDR3 region is CASSPTVDTGELFF. CDR3 coding DNA: TGTGCCAGCAGCCCAACGGTTGACACCGGGGAGCTGTTTTTT.